Below are 32 T cell receptor beta chains sequenced from a single sample in a study of T cell responses to AZD1222 COVID-19 vaccine (dated by TCRdb to the early 2020s). The time point label, as the study defines it: baseline before first vaccination. Receptor libraries were prepared by the immunoSEQ multiplex PCR assay. TCRdb retrieved this table from immuneACCESS and kept in-frame rearrangements only. Not all clones are present; in checked studies, unresolved V genes account for under half, and no reason is known for the remainder. The table for this sample lists fewer than 120,000 clones; about nine tenths of them were counted only once. Around 1.5% of the sample is held by the ten biggest clonotypes. The sample was peripheral blood, taken on day 0 of AZD1222 vaccination. The receptors come from an adult in good health.

J is TRBJ2-7 and V is TRBV12-3 or TRBV12-4, with D hard to call. This CDR3 has 12 residues. V was pared by 4 bases and J by 5 bases, with 9 bases between. CDR3 loop: CASSSPADEQYF. In nucleotides, the CDR3 is TGTGCCAGCAGTTCGCCGGCGGACGAGCAGTACTTC.

V is TRBV6-5 and J is TRBJ1-2; D is possibly TRBD1 (6 bases). From germline, CDR1 is MNHEY and CDR2 SVGAGI. The CDR3 spans 14 residues. V was pared by 2 bases and J by 8 bases, with 15 bases between. DNA of the CDR3: TGTGCCAGCAGTTACGAAGGGGGTAGTTCGGGCTACACCTTC. Translation: CASSYEGGSSGYTF.

The chain recombines TRBV19 with TRBJ2-3; 9 bases agree with TRBD2. V trimming: 5 bases; J trimming: 2 bases; junction bases outside the gene matches: 11. CDR3 length: 17 amino acids. Per germline, CDR1 LNHDA and CDR2 SQIVND (reference sequence). Here the CDR3 DNA reads TGTGCCAGTAGTTCCTTCGGTAGCGGGAGCTACACAGATACGCAGTATTTT. Residues: CASSSFGSGSYTDTQYF.

The CDR3 DNA is TGCGCCAGCAGCGGGGGGTCGGAGACCCAGTACTTC. It encodes CASSGGSETQYF. V and J are TRBV10-2 and TRBJ2-5, with 7 bases matching TRBD2. Per the germline V gene, CDR1 is WSHSY and CDR2 is SAAADI. The ends lost 6 bases at V and 5 bases at J; junction bases unmatched: 3. The CDR3 has 12 residues.

The sample holds a few counts of this clone. The rearrangement links TRBV5-1 to TRBJ1-2, with TRBD1 identical over 7 bases. The CDR3 has 13 residues. V shed 2 bases and J 8 bases; nucleotides not matched to a gene: 6. Per the germline V gene, CDR1 is SGHRS and CDR2 is YFSETQ. CDR3 region: CASSLTGEGGYTF. The CDR3 nucleotides read TGCGCCAGCAGCTTAACAGGGGAGGGAGGCTACACCTTC.

This clone was observed once. This chain's CDR3 is CASSQGRVDTGELFF. The CDR3 DNA sequence: TGCGCCAGCAGCCAGGGTAGGGTGGACACCGGGGAGCTGTTTTTT. The chain links TRBV10-1 to TRBJ2-2; perhaps TRBD1 as D (5 bases). The CDR3 covers 15 residues. The V and J ends lost 6 bases and 3 bases respectively, with 14 bases between them. Per germline, CDR1 WNHNN and CDR2 SYGVQD (reference sequence).

The chain combines TRBV29-1 with TRBJ2-7; D is perhaps TRBD1 (5 bases). The V gene lost 3 bases and the J gene lost 3 bases, with 6 bases spanning the gap. Germline V gene sequence: CDR1 SQVTM, CDR2 ANQGSEA. There are 11 residues in the CDR3. The CDR3 DNA reads TGCAGCGTTGATCAGGGCTACGAGCAGTACTTC. It is translated as CSVDQGYEQYF.

The CDR3 protein is CASSVGTSGSKDTQYF. In nucleotides, the CDR3 is TGTGCCAGCAGTGTAGGCACTAGCGGGAGTAAAGATACGCAGTATTTT. The rearrangement joins TRBV2 to TRBJ2-3; 11 nucleotides line up with TRBD2. The ends lost 4 bases at V and 5 bases at J; junction bases unmatched: 8. This CDR3 has 16 amino acids. CDR1 and CDR2 from the germline V gene are SNHLY and FYNNEI.

The V call is TRBV19, the J call TRBJ1-2, with a tentative D call TRBD1 (5 bases). The CDR3 extends over 13 amino acids. V was shortened by 1 base and J by 4 bases, with 7 bases between the two germline ends. Germline V gene sequence: CDR1 LNHDA, CDR2 SQIVND (reference sequence). The CDR3 loop is CASSIVGGYGYTF. The CDR3, as DNA: TGTGCCAGTAGTATAGTGGGGGGCTATGGCTACACCTTC.

V is TRBV27 and J is TRBJ1-5, with 8 positions matching TRBD1. The germline V gene encodes CDR1 MNHEY and CDR2 SMNVEV (reference sequence). This CDR3 has 17 amino acids. The junction had 13 bases not matched to a gene; V was cut back by 2 bases and J by 7 bases. The DNA for the CDR3 is TGTGCCAGCAGTTTAGACCCTCGACAGGGGATACGGCAGCCCCAGCATTTT. Its translation is CASSLDPRQGIRQPQHF.

The V and J genes are TRBV27 and TRBJ1-2, with D possibly matching TRBD1 (5 bases). Germline CDR1 reads MNHEY; CDR2 reads SMNVEV (reference sequence). The CDR3 contains 15 residues. The V and J ends lost 3 bases and 3 bases respectively, with 14 bases between them. The CDR3 DNA follows: TGTGCCAGCAGTTTTTCAGGGCGGGAGTACTATGGCTACACCTTC. Its protein product is CASSFSGREYYGYTF.

J is TRBJ1-1 and V is TRBV15; TRBD1 is a possible D gene (6 bases). There are 17 residues in the CDR3. Germline CDR1 reads LNHNV; CDR2 reads YYDKDF (reference sequence). V was clipped by 5 bases and J by 2 bases, with 21 bases between them. Written as DNA, the CDR3 is TGTGCCACCAGCTTTCCCGTTCGGGGGGCCCCTAACACTGAAGCTTTCTTT. Amino acid sequence: CATSFPVRGAPNTEAFF.

The chain recombines TRBV3-1 (or the pseudogene TRBV3-2) with TRBJ1-1; 11 nucleotides agree with TRBD1. This CDR3 contains 15 residues. The germline CDR1 and CDR2 sequences are LGHDT and YNNKEL (reference sequence). Trimming at V came to 4 bases and at J to 11 bases, leaving 12 bases not matched to a gene. The CDR3 region has the DNA TGTGCCAGCAGCCCAAGGGACAGGGGGTCAATAGCGGCTTTCTTT. Translation gives CASSPRDRGSIAAFF.

J is TRBJ2-7 and V is TRBV5-1; D is undetermined. The CDR3 length is 13 residues. V was pared by 1 base and J by 6 bases, with 11 bases between. CDR1 and CDR2 (germline): SGHRS, YFSETQ. In nucleotides, the CDR3 is TGCGCCAGCAGCTTGTCCCTAGAGCTCGAGCAGTACTTC. This codes for CASSLSLELEQYF.

J is TRBJ1-2 and V is TRBV12-3 or TRBV12-4; the match to TRBD1 covers 7 bases. This CDR3 has 13 amino acids. V lost 5 bases, J lost 8 bases, and 8 bases stayed unmatched. The CDR3 DNA reads TGTGCCAGCAGTACAGGGGTGATGTACGGCTACACCTTC. Its protein product is CASSTGVMYGYTF.

The chain is built from TRBV27 and TRBJ2-7; the D gene is possibly TRBD1 (6 bases). Trimming took off 6 bases at V and 13 bases at J, with 13 bases between the two ends. The V gene's germline CDR1 is MNHEY and CDR2 SMNVEV (reference sequence). The CDR3 length is 10 residues. CDR3 residues: CASRGASTYF. The CDR3 bases are TGTGCCAGCAGGGGGGCTTCCACCTACTTC.

The V call is TRBV19, the J call TRBJ2-1; no firm D call. The germline V gene encodes CDR1 LNHDA and CDR2 SQIVND (reference sequence). The CDR3 contains 16 residues. Between the trimmed V and J ends, which lost 3 bases and 2 bases, there was a span of 14 bases. The CDR3 DNA sequence: TGTGCCAGTAGTATCGGTCGGGCTCCAACCTACAATGAGCAGTTCTTC. This gives the protein CASSIGRAPTYNEQFF.

The chain has TRBV6-5 and TRBJ1-5; TRBD1 is a possible D gene (5 bases). Germline CDR1 is MNHEY and CDR2 is SVGAGI. Trimming took 8 bases from V and 6 from J, leaving 14 bases between them. The CDR3 sequence is 13 residues long. In DNA form, the CDR3 reads TGTGCCAGCTGCGGGACCGGGCGTCAGCCCCAGCATTTT. Translating gives CASCGTGRQPQHF.

V and J are TRBV11-2 and TRBJ1-6; 9 bases map to TRBD1. The CDR3 is made up of 15 amino acids. V lost 6 bases and J lost 7; bases outside the gene matches: 7. Germline CDR1 is SGHAT and CDR2 is FQNNGV. The CDR3 coding sequence is TGTGCCAGCAGTCTCCCAGGACAGGGGAATTCACCCCTCCACTTT. Protein sequence: CASSLPGQGNSPLHF.

V and J are TRBV3-1 (or the pseudogene TRBV3-2) and TRBJ1-2, with 7 nucleotides matching TRBD1. After removal of 0 bases from V and 4 bases from J, the junction contained 5 bases not matched to a gene. The CDR3 consists of 15 residues. Per germline, CDR1 LGHDT and CDR2 YNNKEL (reference sequence). The chain's CDR3 is CASSQDNRGTYGYTF. The CDR3 nucleotides read TGTGCCAGCAGCCAAGATAACAGGGGAACCTATGGCTACACCTTC.

J is TRBJ2-3 and V is TRBV2; 14 nucleotides align to TRBD2. V lost 6 bases, J lost 0 bases, and 14 bases stayed unmatched. The germline V gene has CDR1 SNHLY and CDR2 FYNNEI. This CDR3 has 20 amino acids. The CDR3 is CASRPLPGLAGEKSTDTQYF. As DNA, the CDR3 is TGTGCCAGCAGACCCCTCCCGGGACTAGCGGGAGAGAAGAGCACAGATACGCAGTATTTT.

The chain employs TRBV11-2 and TRBJ1-6; perhaps TRBD1 as D (6 bases). The V end lost 5 bases, the J end lost 9 bases, and 20 bases lay between the germline ends. Looked up from germline, CDR1 is SGHAT and CDR2 is FQNNGV. CDR3 length equals 16 residues. The CDR3 DNA is TGTGCCAGCAGCCGAATCCGGGGGGGGGCGAGTTCACCCCTCCACTTT. Its translation: CASSRIRGGASSPLHF.

V is TRBV10-2 and J is TRBJ1-1; D gene unclear. CDR3 length: 14 residues. Germline values: CDR1 WSHSY, CDR2 SAAADI. With 3 bases removed from V and 4 bases from J, the gap between germline ends came to 12 bases. CDR3 bases: TGCGCCAGCAGTGATAACGGTTTGCTCACTGAAGCTTTCTTT. It encodes CASSDNGLLTEAFF.

The V call is TRBV7-9, the J call TRBJ1-1; 8 nucleotides line up with TRBD1. The CDR3 consists of 16 residues. V shed 7 bases and J 1 base; nucleotides not matched to a gene: 11. Germline V gene data show CDR1 as SEHNR and CDR2 as FQNEAQ (reference sequence). The CDR3: CASTNGAQGANTEAFF. CDR3 sequence (DNA): TGTGCCAGCACGAATGGTGCCCAGGGGGCGAACACTGAAGCTTTCTTT.

The chain carries TRBV18 and TRBJ1-2; TRBD1 might be the D (5 bases). Germline V gene data show CDR1 as KGHSH and CDR2 as LQKENI. V was pared by 6 bases and J by 7 bases, with 15 bases between. The CDR3 covers 13 residues. In DNA form, the CDR3 reads TGTGCCAGCTCGCTCCGGGACGGCACTGGCTACACCTTC. As protein: CASSLRDGTGYTF. Full variable domain (outside the CDR3, taken from reference TRBV18 and TRBJ1-2): NAGVMQNPRHLVRRRGQEARLRCSPMKGHSHVYWYRQLPEEGLKFMVYLQKENIIDESGMPKERFSAEFPKEGPSILRIQQVVRGDSAAYFCASSLRDGTGYTFGSGTRLTVV.

V is TRBV19 and J is TRBJ2-3; D tentatively reads TRBD1 or TRBD2 (5 bases each). This CDR3 contains 12 residues. Germline V lookup: CDR1 LNHDA, CDR2 SQIVND (reference sequence). V shed 2 bases and J shed 15 bases, with 15 bases lying between them. The chain's CDR3 is CASSIPGPLRYF. In DNA form, the CDR3 reads TGTGCCAGTAGTATACCGGGACCCCTTCGTTATTTT.

For this clone: Other DNA sequences from this sample encode an identical CDR3 as well. The rearrangement joins TRBV7-9 to TRBJ2-7; D perhaps matches TRBD1 (6 bases). Trimming took 3 bases from V and 5 from J, leaving 8 bases between them. This CDR3 has 12 amino acids. CDR1 and CDR2 (germline): SEHNR, FQNEAQ (reference sequence). The CDR3 nucleotides read TGTGCCAGCAGCTTTCGACAGGACGAGCAGTACTTC. Translated: CASSFRQDEQYF.

This clone showed up just a few times. In DNA, the CDR3 is TGTGCCAGCAGTACAGGGAACACTGAAGCTTTCTTT. Its translation is CASSTGNTEAFF. V and J are TRBV6-5 and TRBJ1-1; perhaps TRBD1 as D (5 bases). Deletions cut 5 bases from V and 1 base from J, with 5 bases between. This CDR3 is built from 12 residues. The germline V gene encodes CDR1 MNHEY and CDR2 SVGAGI.

This clone was picked up a small number of times. The chain combines TRBV29-1 with TRBJ1-1; TRBD1 matches at 8 bases. Germline V gene lookup returns CDR1 SQVTM and CDR2 ANQGSEA. J lost 4 bases, V lost 1 base, and 2 bases had no gene match. The CDR3 spans 13 residues. The CDR3 nucleotides read TGCAGCGTTGAAGGCAGGGGGCCCACTGAAGCTTTCTTT. The encoded protein is CSVEGRGPTEAFF. The full variable domain, completed using reference TRBV29-1 and TRBJ1-1, is SAVISQKPSRDICQRGTSLTIQCQVDSQVTMMFWYRQQPGQSLTLIATANQGSEATYESGFVIDKFPISRPNLTFSTLTVSNMSPEDSSIYLCSVEGRGPTEAFFGQGTRLTVV.

The rearrangement links TRBV7-9 to TRBJ1-6, with TRBD1 as a possible D gene (5 bases). V dropped 5 bases and J dropped 9 bases, with 17 bases sitting between them. The CDR3 length is 15 residues. The germline V gene encodes CDR1 SEHNR and CDR2 FQNEAQ (reference sequence). The CDR3 region is CASSLKAGYGSPLHF. The CDR3 DNA follows: TGTGCCAGCAGCCTAAAGGCAGGGTACGGTTCACCCCTCCACTTT.

The J gene is TRBJ2-5, the V gene TRBV12-3 or TRBV12-4, with a possible D match to TRBD2 (5 bases). The CDR3 runs to 13 residues. V lost 8 bases, J lost 7 bases, and 17 bases lay in between. The CDR3 here is CASGFLAAVTQYF. CDR3 nucleotide sequence: TGTGCCAGCGGATTCCTAGCAGCGGTGACCCAGTACTTC.

The gene calls are TRBV29-1 and TRBJ1-2, with D unresolved. This CDR3 contains 13 residues. V was clipped by 3 bases and J by 4 bases, with 12 bases between them. Germline assignment: CDR1 SQVTM and CDR2 ANQGSEA. This CDR3 reads CSVERRGLYGYTF. CDR3 nucleotides: TGCAGCGTTGAGAGACGAGGGCTCTATGGCTACACCTTC.